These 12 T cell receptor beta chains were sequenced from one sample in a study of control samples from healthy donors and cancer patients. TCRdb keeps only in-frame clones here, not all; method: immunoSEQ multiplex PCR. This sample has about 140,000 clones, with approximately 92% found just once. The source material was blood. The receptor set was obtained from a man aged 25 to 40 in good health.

CDR3 amino acids: CASSLGGGQMTGELFF. In nucleotides, the CDR3 is TGCGCCAGCAGCTTGGGCGGGGGGCAGATGACCGGGGAGCTGTTTTTT. This chain links TRBV5-1 with TRBJ2-2, with 8 bases fitting TRBD2. The germline V gene encodes CDR1 SGHRS and CDR2 YFSETQ. This CDR3 is built from 16 residues. J was trimmed by 5 bases and V by 0 bases; bases with no gene match: 6.

The CDR3 DNA sequence: TGTGCCAGCAGCCCGGCAGGGGGCGGTTCCTACGAGCAGTACTTC. Its protein is CASSPAGGGSYEQYF. The V gene is TRBV11-2, the J gene TRBJ2-7, with 8 bases matching TRBD1. V lost 5 bases, J lost 1 base, and 7 bases stayed unmatched. The CDR3 runs 15 residues. Per the germline V gene, CDR1 is SGHAT and CDR2 is FQNNGV.

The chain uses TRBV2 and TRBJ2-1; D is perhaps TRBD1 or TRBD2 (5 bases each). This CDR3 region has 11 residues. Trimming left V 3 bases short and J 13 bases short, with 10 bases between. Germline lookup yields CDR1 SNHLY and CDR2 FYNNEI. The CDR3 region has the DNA TGTGCCAGCAGTGAGACTTGGGACCAGTTCTTC. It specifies CASSETWDQFF.

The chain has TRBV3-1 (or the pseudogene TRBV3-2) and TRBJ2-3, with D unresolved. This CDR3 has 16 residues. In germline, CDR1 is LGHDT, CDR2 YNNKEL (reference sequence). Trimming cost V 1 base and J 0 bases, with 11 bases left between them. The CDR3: CASSQGRKTSTDTQYF. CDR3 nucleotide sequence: TGTGCCAGCAGCCAAGGGCGCAAGACGAGCACAGATACGCAGTATTTT.

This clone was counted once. DNA for the CDR3: TGTGCCAGTAGTCAGACTAGCGGGAGTTACGAGCAGTACTTC. This sequence encodes CASSQTSGSYEQYF. This sequence joins TRBV19 and TRBJ2-7, with 12 bases lining up with TRBD2. This CDR3 is built from 14 residues. From germline, CDR1 is LNHDA and CDR2 SQIVND (reference sequence). V was clipped by 5 bases and J by 4 bases; unmatched bases: 3.

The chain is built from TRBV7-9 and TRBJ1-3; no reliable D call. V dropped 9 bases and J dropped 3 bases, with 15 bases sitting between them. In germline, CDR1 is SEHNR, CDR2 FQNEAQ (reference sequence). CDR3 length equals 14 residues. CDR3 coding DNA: TGTGCCAGTCCCGACCCTGCAAATGGAAACACCATATATTTT. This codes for CASPDPANGNTIYF.

CDR3 sequence reads: CASSLGRDYNEQFF. CDR3 DNA sequence: TGTGCCAGCAGTTTAGGGAGGGACTACAATGAGCAGTTCTTC. The genes are TRBV27 and TRBJ2-1; TRBD2 agrees at 7 bases. The CDR3 runs 14 residues. Germline-derived CDR1 and CDR2 are MNHEY and SMNVEV (reference sequence). V shed 2 bases, J shed 3 bases, and the junction held 1 base outside the gene matches.

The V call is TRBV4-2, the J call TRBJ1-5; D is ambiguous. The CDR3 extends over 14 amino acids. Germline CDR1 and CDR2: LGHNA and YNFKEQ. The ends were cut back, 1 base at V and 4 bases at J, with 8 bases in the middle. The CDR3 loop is CASSQGWGNQPQHF. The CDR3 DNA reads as TGTGCCAGCAGCCAAGGGTGGGGAAATCAGCCCCAGCATTTT.

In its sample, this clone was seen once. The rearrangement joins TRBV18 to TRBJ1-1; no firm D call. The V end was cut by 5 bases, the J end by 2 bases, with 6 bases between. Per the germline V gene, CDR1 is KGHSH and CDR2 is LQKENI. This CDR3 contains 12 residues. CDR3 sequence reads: CASSEINTEAFF. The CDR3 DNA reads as TGTGCCAGCTCAGAGATCAACACTGAAGCTTTCTTT.

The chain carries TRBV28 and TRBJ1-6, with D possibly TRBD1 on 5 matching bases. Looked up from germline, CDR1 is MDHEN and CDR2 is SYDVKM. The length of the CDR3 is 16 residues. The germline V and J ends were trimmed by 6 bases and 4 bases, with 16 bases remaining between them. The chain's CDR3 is CASSPESQGYNSPLHF. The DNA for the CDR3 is TGTGCCAGCAGCCCCGAATCGCAGGGTTATAATTCACCCCTCCACTTT.

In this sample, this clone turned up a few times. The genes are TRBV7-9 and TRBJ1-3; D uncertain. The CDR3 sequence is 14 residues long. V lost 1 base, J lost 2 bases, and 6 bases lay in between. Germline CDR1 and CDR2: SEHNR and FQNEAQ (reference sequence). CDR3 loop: CASSLDYPGNTIYF. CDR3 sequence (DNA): TGTGCCAGCAGCTTAGATTATCCTGGAAACACCATATATTTT.

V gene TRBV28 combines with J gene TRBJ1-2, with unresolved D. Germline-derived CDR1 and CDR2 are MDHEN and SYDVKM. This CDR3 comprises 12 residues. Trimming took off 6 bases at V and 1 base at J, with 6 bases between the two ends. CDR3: CASSYYNYGYTF. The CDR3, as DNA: TGTGCCAGCAGCTACTATAACTATGGCTACACCTTC.